The clone carrying this T cell receptor (beta chain) was seen many times. This sample is drawn from a study of CD8 T cells in ankylosing spondylitis. MiXCR, applied by TCRdb to the 5' RACE reads, yields one record per CDR3 protein. Found here are 100,000 to 150,000 distinct CDR3 sequences, roughly a tenth of them singletons; the top ten hold approximately 3.4%. This CDR3 spans 14 amino acids. V lost 4 bases to trimming and J lost 10 bases; unmatched junction nucleotides: 7. This rearrangement joins TRBV12-3 or TRBV12-4 to TRBJ2-1; 10 bases line up with TRBD1. The clonotype originates from a male donor with ankylosing spondylitis or in good health (not recorded which). What was sequenced was blood, either unsorted or a sorted T cell fraction (not recorded which). DNA of the CDR3: TGTGCCAGCAGTTCGGACAGGGGGGTAGGGGAGCAGTTCTTC. Its translation: CASSSDRGVGEQFF.